The TCR beta chain under discussion was sequenced for a study of neurological immune-mediated disorders. Study at large: Multiple sclerosis patients numbering some 35 comprised roughly 31 relapsing-remitting and 3 secondary progressive patients. Study-level results: No CDR3 amino acid sequences were shared by expanded clones across subjects, suggesting private repertoires in all groups. The study phylogenetically grouped the repertoires of 18 of 34 multiple sclerosis patients into one related-CDR3 cluster, a possible signature.

V was clipped by 6 bases and J by 1 base, with 12 bases between them. This CDR3 is 14 amino acids long. A 10-nucleotide random UMI tagged transcripts in template-switch 5'RACE cDNA synthesis. One entry per CDR3 protein results from TCRdb running MiXCR on the 5' RACE reads. The table records fewer than 80,000 distinct CDR3 sequences, under 5.5% of them present only once. There are many counts of this clonotype. Its specificity is not known. The sequence came from a woman aged 45-65 years with multiple sclerosis. The material sequenced was PBMCs. The J gene is TRBJ1-1, the V gene TRBV12-3 or TRBV12-4; D is perhaps TRBD1 (5 bases). The CDR3, as DNA: TGTGCCAGCAGCTCTGGGACGGGGAACACTGAAGCTTTCTTT. As protein: CASSSGTGNTEAFF.